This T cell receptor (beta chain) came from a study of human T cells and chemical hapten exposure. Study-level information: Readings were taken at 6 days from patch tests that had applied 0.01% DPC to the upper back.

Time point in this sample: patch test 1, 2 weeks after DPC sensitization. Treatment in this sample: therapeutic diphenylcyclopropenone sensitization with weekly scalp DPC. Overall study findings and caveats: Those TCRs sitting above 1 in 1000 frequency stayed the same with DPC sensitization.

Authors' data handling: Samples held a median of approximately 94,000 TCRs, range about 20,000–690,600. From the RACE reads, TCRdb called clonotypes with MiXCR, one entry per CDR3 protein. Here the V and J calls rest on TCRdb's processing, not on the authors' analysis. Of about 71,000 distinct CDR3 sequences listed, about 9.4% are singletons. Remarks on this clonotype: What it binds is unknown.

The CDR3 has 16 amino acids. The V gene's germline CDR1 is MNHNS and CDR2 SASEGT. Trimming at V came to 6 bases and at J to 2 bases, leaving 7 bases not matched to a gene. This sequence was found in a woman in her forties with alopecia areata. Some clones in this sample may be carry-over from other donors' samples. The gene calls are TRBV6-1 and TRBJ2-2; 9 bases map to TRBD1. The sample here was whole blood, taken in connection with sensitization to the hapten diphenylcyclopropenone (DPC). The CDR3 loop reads CASRVRQGENTGELFF. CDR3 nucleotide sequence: TGTGCCAGCAGAGTAAGACAGGGGGAAAACACCGGGGAGCTGTTTTTT.